The 10 T cell receptor beta chains presented below share a single source sample, sequenced in a study of T cells in Graves' hyperthyroidism and ophthalmopathy. TCR beta CDR3 regions were amplified from RNA. HTBI primers were used for first-round RT-PCR of the TCR CDR3. TCRdb re-called the multiplex PCR reads through MiXCR, storing one row per CDR3 protein. The top ten clones hold roughly a fifth of a sample with about 400,000 distinct CDR3 sequences, approximately 14% of them seen once. The sequenced material came from blood. Every receptor here comes from a woman in her sixties with Graves' ophthalmopathy.

This clonotype was seen repeatedly, ten times or more. The chain is built from TRBV12-3 or TRBV12-4 and TRBJ1-2; D call uncertain. The V end was cut by 0 bases, the J end by 1 base, with 0 bases between. CDR3 length: 12 residues. This CDR3 is CASSLANYGYTF. The CDR3, as DNA: TGTGCCAGCAGTTTAGCTAACTATGGCTACACCTTC.

This clonotype came up many times. The rearrangement links TRBV20-1 to TRBJ2-1, with 10 bases fitting TRBD2. Germline loops: CDR1 DFQATT, CDR2 SNEGSKA (reference sequence). The CDR3 runs to 17 residues. The junction had 11 bases not matched to a gene; V was cut back by 0 bases and J by 6 bases. The CDR3 is CSARDGLADHAANEQFF. CDR3 bases: TGCAGTGCTAGAGATGGACTAGCGGATCATGCTGCCAATGAGCAGTTCTTC.

This clonotype was seen repeatedly, ten times or more. For the CDR3, the DNA is TGTGCCAGCCGCAGACTAGCGGGTAATAACGAGCAGTACTTC. Protein: CASRRLAGNNEQYF. The gene calls are TRBV28 and TRBJ2-7, with 10 bases matching TRBD2. The CDR3 loop spans 14 amino acids. The V gene's germline CDR1 is MDHEN and CDR2 SYDVKM. Trimming at V came to 8 bases and at J to 5 bases, leaving 9 bases not matched to a gene. Drawing the rest from reference TRBV28 and TRBJ2-7, the complete variable domain is DVKVTQSSRYLVKRTGEKVFLECVQDMDHENMFWYRQDPGLGLRLIYFSYDVKMKEKGDIPEGYSVSREKKERFSLILESASTNQTSMYLCASRRLAGNNEQYFGPGTRLTVT.

This clonotype was counted many times. The chain is built from TRBV10-1 and TRBJ2-5, with D possibly being TRBD1 (6 bases). V lost 0 bases and J lost 5, with 19 bases in between. CDR3 size: 17 residues. The germline gives CDR1 WNHNN, CDR2 SYGVQD (reference sequence). The CDR3 loop is CASSESGEPGTRETQYF. The CDR3 DNA sequence: TGCGCCAGCAGTGAGTCGGGGGAACCGGGGACAAGGGAGACCCAGTACTTC.

A few counts support this clonotype. The chain couples TRBV2 to TRBJ2-6; 8 nucleotides line up with TRBD1. V gave up 3 bases and J gave up 1 base; unmatched junction bases: 5. Germline V gene data show CDR1 as SNHLY and CDR2 as FYNNEI. The CDR3 spans 17 residues. CDR3 sequence reads: CASSDGTGSSGANVLTF. DNA for the CDR3: TGTGCCAGCAGTGATGGGACAGGCTCATCTGGGGCCAACGTCCTGACTTTC.

This clonotype has at least ten counts. The genes are TRBV11-2 and TRBJ2-1; possible D gene TRBD2, 5 bases. The CDR3 runs 15 residues. CDR1 SGHAT and CDR2 FQNNGV come from the germline V gene. V lost 3 bases and J lost 8, with 17 bases in between. The CDR3 region is CASSFASGPPYEQFF. The CDR3 nucleotides read TGTGCCAGCAGCTTCGCCAGCGGACCACCATATGAGCAGTTCTTC.

This clonotype was seen many times. V usage is TRBV7-3 and J usage is TRBJ2-3; 11 nucleotides agree with TRBD2. CDR3 length: 14 residues. Germline V gene sequence: CDR1 SGHTA, CDR2 FQGTGA. The V segment lost 4 bases and the J segment 5 bases; nucleotides outside the gene matches: 2. The CDR3 is CASSSLAGVDTQYF. The CDR3 region has the DNA TGTGCCAGCAGCTCACTAGCGGGAGTAGATACGCAGTATTTT.

The chain couples TRBV4-1 to TRBJ1-3, with a tentative D call TRBD1 (6 bases). The germline gives CDR1 MGHRA, CDR2 YSYEKL. The CDR3 is 16 residues long. V lost 1 base and J 0 bases, leaving 10 bases between the germline ends. CDR3 amino acids: CASSQGGAYSGNTIYF. CDR3 sequence (DNA): TGCGCCAGCAGCCAAGGGGGGGCCTACTCTGGAAACACCATATATTTT.

This clonotype has ten or more counts. The CDR3 is CASIGTSGRIVSYEQYF. The CDR3 coding sequence is TGTGCCAGCATCGGAACATCAGGCAGGATCGTCTCCTACGAGCAGTACTTC. The chain recombines TRBV2 with TRBJ2-7, with D uncertain. The CDR3 sequence is 17 residues long. Germline values: CDR1 SNHLY, CDR2 FYNNEI. V was cut by 7 bases and J by 0 bases, with 22 bases left in between.

With respect to this clonotype: A much larger clonotype is one base distant, so this may be a read error. Since no conserved phenylalanine or tryptophan closes the CDR3, a read error is the likely cause. This chain uses TRBV24-1 with TRBJ2-5; 13 bases are a match to TRBD2. Germline V gene lookup returns CDR1 KGHDR and CDR2 SFDVKD. The ends lost 3 bases at V and 2 bases at J; junction bases unmatched: 5. The CDR3 totals 17 residues. This CDR3 is CATSDGGLAGWQETQYS. For the CDR3, the DNA is TGTGCCACCAGTGATGGGGGACTAGCGGGATGGCAAGAGACCCAGTACTCC.